Described below is a single T cell receptor beta chain sequence and its context. Its cognate antigen is unknown. This CDR3 is built from 15 residues. Per the germline V gene, CDR1 is SGHRS and CDR2 is YFSETQ. Trimming removed 4 bases at V and 2 bases at J, with 15 bases between. Sequenced by immunoSEQ multiplex PCR; TCRdb stores in-frame clones only, minus some. The table shows approximately 100,000 clones, with roughly 90% occurring only once. The sample comes from a study of T cell responses to AZD1222 COVID-19 vaccine. For the study at large: Pooling of second doses given at about 4 or about 12 weeks was done.

Overall study results and limits: Donors, mostly white British, included more females; clonal diversity was possibly underestimated.

The source is an adult in good health. V is TRBV5-1 and J is TRBJ2-5; weak D call: TRBD2 (5 bases). The material was peripheral blood, obtained on day 0 of AZD1222 vaccination. The CDR3 region has the DNA TGCGCCAGCAGCGGGGTACTAGGAGCACAAGAGACCCAGTACTTC. Translation gives CASSGVLGAQETQYF. Variable domain in full (rest from reference TRBV5-1 and TRBJ2-5): KAGVTQTPRYLIKTRGQQVTLSCSPISGHRSVSWYQQTPGQGLQFLFEYFSETQRNKGNFPGRFSGRQFSNSRSEMNVSTLELGDSALYLCASSGVLGAQETQYFGPGTRLLVL.